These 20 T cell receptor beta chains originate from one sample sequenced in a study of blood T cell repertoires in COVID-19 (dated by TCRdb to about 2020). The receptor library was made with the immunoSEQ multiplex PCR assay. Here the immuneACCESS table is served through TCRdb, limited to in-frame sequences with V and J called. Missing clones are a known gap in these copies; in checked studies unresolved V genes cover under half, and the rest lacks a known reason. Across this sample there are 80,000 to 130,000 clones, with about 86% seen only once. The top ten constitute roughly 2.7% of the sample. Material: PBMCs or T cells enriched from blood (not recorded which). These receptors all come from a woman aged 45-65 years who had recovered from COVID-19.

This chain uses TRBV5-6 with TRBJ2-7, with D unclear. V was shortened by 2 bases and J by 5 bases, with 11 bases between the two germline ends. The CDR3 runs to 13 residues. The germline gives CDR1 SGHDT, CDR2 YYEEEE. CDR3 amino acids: CASSLSGRDEQYF. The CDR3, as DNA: TGTGCCAGCAGCTTATCGGGTCGGGACGAGCAGTACTTC.

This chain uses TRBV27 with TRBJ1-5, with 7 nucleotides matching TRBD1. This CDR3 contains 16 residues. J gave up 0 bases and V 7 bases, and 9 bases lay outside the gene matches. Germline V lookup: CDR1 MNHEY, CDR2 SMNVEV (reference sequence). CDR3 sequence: CASKRAGGYSNQPQHF. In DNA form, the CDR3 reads TGTGCCAGCAAGCGGGCAGGGGGTTATAGCAATCAGCCCCAGCATTTT.

The DNA of the CDR3 is TGTGCCAGCGGGTCGGGATTGGGACAAGAGACCCAGTACTTC. Translating it yields CASGSGLGQETQYF. The chain employs TRBV2 and TRBJ2-5, with D perhaps matching TRBD2 (5 bases). Germline V gene lookup returns CDR1 SNHLY and CDR2 FYNNEI. This CDR3 comprises 14 residues. Deletions cut 8 bases from V and 2 bases from J, with 15 bases between.

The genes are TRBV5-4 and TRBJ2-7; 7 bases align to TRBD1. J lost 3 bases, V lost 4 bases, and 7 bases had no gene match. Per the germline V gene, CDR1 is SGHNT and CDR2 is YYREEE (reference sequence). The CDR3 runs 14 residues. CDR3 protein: CASSPRTGDYEQYF. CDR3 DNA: TGTGCCAGCAGCCCGCGGACAGGTGACTACGAGCAGTACTTC.

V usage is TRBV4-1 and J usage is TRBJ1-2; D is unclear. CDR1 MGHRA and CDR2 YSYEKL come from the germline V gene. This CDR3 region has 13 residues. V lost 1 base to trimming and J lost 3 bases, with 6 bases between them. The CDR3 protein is CASSQGEDYGYTF. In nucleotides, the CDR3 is TGCGCCAGCAGCCAAGGAGAGGACTATGGCTACACCTTC.

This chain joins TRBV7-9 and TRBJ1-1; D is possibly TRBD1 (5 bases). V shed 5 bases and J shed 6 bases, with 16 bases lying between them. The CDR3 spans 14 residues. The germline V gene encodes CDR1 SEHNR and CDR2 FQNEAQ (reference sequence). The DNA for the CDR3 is TGTGCCAGCAGCACCGACTCGGCGGGGGCTGAAGCTTTCTTT. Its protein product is CASSTDSAGAEAFF.

The DNA of the CDR3 is TGCAGCGTTGCCCCCGGACTAGGGGGAGGAGACGAGCAGTACTTC. Protein sequence: CSVAPGLGGGDEQYF. The chain uses TRBV29-1 and TRBJ2-7, with a tentative D call TRBD2 (7 bases). The CDR3 sequence is 15 residues long. V lost 4 bases and J 5 bases, leaving 21 bases between the germline ends. Germline-derived CDR1 and CDR2 are SQVTM and ANQGSEA.

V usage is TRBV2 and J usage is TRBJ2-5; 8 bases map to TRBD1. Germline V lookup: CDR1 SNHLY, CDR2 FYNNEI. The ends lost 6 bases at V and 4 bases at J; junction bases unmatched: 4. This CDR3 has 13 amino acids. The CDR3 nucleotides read TGTGCCAGCAGCCAACAGGGGGGAGAGACCCAGTACTTC. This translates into CASSQQGGETQYF.

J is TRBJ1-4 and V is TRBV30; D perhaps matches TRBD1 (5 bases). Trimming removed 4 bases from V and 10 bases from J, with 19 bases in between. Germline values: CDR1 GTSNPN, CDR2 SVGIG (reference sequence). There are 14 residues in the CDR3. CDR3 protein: CAWNSSPTGGKLFF. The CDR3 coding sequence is TGTGCCTGGAATTCTAGCCCTACGGGGGGAAAACTGTTTTTT.

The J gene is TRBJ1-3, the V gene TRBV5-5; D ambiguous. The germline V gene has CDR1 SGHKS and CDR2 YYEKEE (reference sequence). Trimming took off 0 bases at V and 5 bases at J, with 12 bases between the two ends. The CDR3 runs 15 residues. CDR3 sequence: CASSLDPAVRNTIYF. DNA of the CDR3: TGTGCCAGCAGCTTGGACCCCGCGGTCCGAAACACCATATATTTT.

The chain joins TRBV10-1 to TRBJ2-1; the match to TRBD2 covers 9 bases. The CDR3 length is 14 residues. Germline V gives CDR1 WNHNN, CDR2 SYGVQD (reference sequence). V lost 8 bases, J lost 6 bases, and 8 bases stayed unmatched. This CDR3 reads CASGSGGRGNEQFF. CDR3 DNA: TGCGCCAGCGGTAGCGGGGGTCGGGGCAATGAGCAGTTCTTC.

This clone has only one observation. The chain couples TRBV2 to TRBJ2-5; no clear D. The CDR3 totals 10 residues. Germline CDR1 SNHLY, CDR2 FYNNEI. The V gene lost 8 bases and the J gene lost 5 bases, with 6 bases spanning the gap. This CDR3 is CASSFETQYF. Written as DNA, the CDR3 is TGTGCCAGCTCTTTCGAGACCCAGTACTTC.

CDR3 in amino acids: CASRRLAGGETQYF. The CDR3 nucleotides are TGTGCCAGCCGAAGACTAGCGGGAGGCGAGACCCAGTACTTC. The chain employs TRBV7-2 and TRBJ2-5; 13 bases are a match to TRBD2. CDR3 length: 14 residues. Per the germline V gene, CDR1 is SGHTA and CDR2 is FQGNSA. J lost 5 bases, V lost 8 bases, and 5 bases had no gene match.

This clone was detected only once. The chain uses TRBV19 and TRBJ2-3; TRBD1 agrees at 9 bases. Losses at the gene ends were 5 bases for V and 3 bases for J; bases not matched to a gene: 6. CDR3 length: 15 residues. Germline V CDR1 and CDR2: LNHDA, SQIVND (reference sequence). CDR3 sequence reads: CASSSGQGWTDTQYF. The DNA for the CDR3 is TGTGCCAGTAGTTCGGGACAGGGTTGGACAGATACGCAGTATTTT.

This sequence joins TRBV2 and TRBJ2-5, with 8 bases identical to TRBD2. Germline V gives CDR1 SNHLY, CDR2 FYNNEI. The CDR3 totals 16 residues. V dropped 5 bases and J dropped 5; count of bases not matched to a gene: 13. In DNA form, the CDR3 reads TGTGCCAGCAGTCCCAGCCGGGGGGGCGGTAGGGAGACCCAGTACTTC. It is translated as CASSPSRGGGRETQYF.

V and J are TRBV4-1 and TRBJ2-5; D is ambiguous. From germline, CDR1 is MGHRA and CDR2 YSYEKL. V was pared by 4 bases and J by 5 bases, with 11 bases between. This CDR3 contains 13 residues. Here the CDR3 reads CASSPPSEETQYF. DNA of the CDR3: TGCGCCAGCAGCCCCCCTTCTGAGGAGACCCAGTACTTC.

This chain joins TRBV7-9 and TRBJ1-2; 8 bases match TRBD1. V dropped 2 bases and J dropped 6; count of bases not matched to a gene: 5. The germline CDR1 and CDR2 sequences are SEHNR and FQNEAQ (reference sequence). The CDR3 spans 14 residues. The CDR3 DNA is TGTGCCAGCAGCTTATATGCAGGGGGCGATGGCTACACCTTC. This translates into CASSLYAGGDGYTF.

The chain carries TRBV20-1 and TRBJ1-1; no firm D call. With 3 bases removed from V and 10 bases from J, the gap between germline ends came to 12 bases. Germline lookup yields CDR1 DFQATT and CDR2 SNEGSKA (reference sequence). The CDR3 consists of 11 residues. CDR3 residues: CSARMEEGAFF. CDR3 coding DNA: TGCAGTGCTAGGATGGAGGAGGGAGCTTTCTTT.

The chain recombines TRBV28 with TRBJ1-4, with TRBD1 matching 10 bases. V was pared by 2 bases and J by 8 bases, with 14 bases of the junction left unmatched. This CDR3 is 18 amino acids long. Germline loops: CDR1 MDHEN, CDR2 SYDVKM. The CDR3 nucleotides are TGTGCCAGCAGTTTAGGGTGGTTATCCGGGACAGGGGACGAAAAACTGTTTTTT. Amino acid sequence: CASSLGWLSGTGDEKLFF.

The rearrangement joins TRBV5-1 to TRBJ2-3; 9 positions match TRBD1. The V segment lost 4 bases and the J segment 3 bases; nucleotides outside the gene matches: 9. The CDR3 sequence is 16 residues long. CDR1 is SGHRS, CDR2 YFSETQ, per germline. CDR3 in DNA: TGCGCCAGCAGCAACGGGGGGACAGGGAGAACAGATACGCAGTATTTT. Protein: CASSNGGTGRTDTQYF.